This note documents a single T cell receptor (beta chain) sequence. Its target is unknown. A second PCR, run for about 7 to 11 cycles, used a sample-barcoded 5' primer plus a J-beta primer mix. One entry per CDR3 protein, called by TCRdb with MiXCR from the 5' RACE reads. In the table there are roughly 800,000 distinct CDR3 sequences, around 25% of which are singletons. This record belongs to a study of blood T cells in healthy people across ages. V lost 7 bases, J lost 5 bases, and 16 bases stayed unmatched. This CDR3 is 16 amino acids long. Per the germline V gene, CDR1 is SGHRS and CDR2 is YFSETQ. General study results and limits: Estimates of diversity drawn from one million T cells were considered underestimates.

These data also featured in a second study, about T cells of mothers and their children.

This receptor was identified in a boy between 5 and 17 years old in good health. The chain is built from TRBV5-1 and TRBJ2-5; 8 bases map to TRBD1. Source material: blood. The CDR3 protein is CASGQGQDIWGETQYF. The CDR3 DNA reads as TGCGCCAGCGGACAGGGACAGGACATTTGGGGGGAGACCCAGTACTTC.